The 8 T cell receptor beta chains given below trace back to one sample, sequenced in a study of T cell responses to AZD1222 COVID-19 vaccine. Produced via immunoSEQ multiplex PCR; TCRdb's table is partial and in-frame only. The sample has tens of thousands of clones; roughly 87% are singletons. The sample consisted of peripheral blood, taken on day 0 of AZD1222 vaccination. These TCRs come from an adult in good health.

This sequence joins TRBV3-1 (or the pseudogene TRBV3-2) and TRBJ1-2, with D hard to call. Trimming removed 1 base at V and 5 bases at J, with 5 bases between. CDR1 and CDR2 from the germline V gene are LGHDT and YNNKEL (reference sequence). This CDR3 is built from 12 residues. The chain's CDR3 is CASSQGEYGYTF. In nucleotides, the CDR3 is TGTGCCAGCAGCCAAGGGGAGTATGGCTACACCTTC.

The rearrangement links TRBV11-2 to TRBJ1-1; the match to TRBD1 covers 7 bases. This CDR3 contains 13 residues. Germline CDR1 reads SGHAT; CDR2 reads FQNNGV. V dropped 6 bases and J dropped 5; count of bases not matched to a gene: 6. In nucleotides, the CDR3 is TGTGCCAGCAGTTCCAGACAGGGAACTGAAGCTTTCTTT. Translation: CASSSRQGTEAFF.

This clone came up once. In DNA form, the CDR3 reads TGTGCCAGCGGACTAGCGGACTCCTACGAGCAGTACTTC. Encoded protein: CASGLADSYEQYF. The rearrangement uses TRBV5-5 and TRBJ2-7, with 10 bases fitting TRBD2. The germline CDR1 and CDR2 sequences are SGHKS and YYEKEE (reference sequence). The CDR3 is made up of 13 amino acids. With 7 bases clipped from V and 0 bases from J, the junction kept 1 base outside the gene matches.

J is TRBJ1-2 and V is TRBV18; no clear D gene. The CDR3 extends over 13 amino acids. V was trimmed by 6 bases and J by 2 bases, leaving 10 bases between them. Germline V CDR1 and CDR2: KGHSH, LQKENI. CDR3 sequence reads: CASSQNGNYGYTF. The CDR3 nucleotides are TGTGCCAGCTCCCAAAACGGAAACTATGGCTACACCTTC.

The chain recombines TRBV6-1 with TRBJ1-5; D possibly corresponds to TRBD1 (5 bases). Per germline, CDR1 MNHNS and CDR2 SASEGT. Trimming pared 2 bases from V and 11 bases from J, leaving 16 bases between. The CDR3 is 14 residues long. The CDR3 protein is CASSEHLDTTSQHF. The CDR3 DNA reads TGTGCCAGCAGTGAACACTTGGACACCACGTCCCAGCATTTT.

The chain recombines TRBV15 with TRBJ2-2, with D possibly being TRBD1 (5 bases). Trimming pared 4 bases from V and 0 bases from J, leaving 15 bases between. Germline lookup yields CDR1 LNHNV and CDR2 YYDKDF (reference sequence). The CDR3 consists of 17 residues. The CDR3 coding sequence is TGTGCCACCAGCAACCTCCTGGGCAGGGCGAACACCGGGGAGCTGTTTTTT. Translating gives CATSNLLGRANTGELFF.

This chain uses TRBV7-9 with TRBJ2-6; a weak D match, TRBD1 (6 bases). Germline V gene lookup returns CDR1 SEHNR and CDR2 FQNEAQ (reference sequence). The ends were cut back, 5 bases at V and 2 bases at J, with 16 bases in the middle. This CDR3 has 17 residues. Here the CDR3 DNA reads TGTGCCAGCAGCCCCCCGAGGGGGAACGCTGGGGCCAACGTCCTGACTTTC. Translated, it gives CASSPPRGNAGANVLTF.

This sequence joins TRBV7-9 and TRBJ2-2; TRBD2 aligns across 12 bases. The CDR3 has 16 amino acids. Per germline, CDR1 SEHNR and CDR2 FQNEAQ (reference sequence). The V segment lost 4 bases and the J segment 5 bases; nucleotides outside the gene matches: 5. CDR3 protein: CASSSLAGGRTGELFF. The CDR3 nucleotides read TGTGCCAGCAGCTCCCTAGCGGGGGGGCGAACCGGGGAGCTGTTTTTT.